The 2 T cell receptor beta chains listed next were all sequenced from one sample in a study of CD4 and CD8 cells across lung adenocarcinoma regions. MiXCR, applied by TCRdb to the PCR reads, yields one record per CDR3 protein. The table lists about 19,000 distinct CDR3 sequences, approximately 50% of them singletons. The specimen sequenced was CD8+ T cells from the margin of a lung tumor. These receptors all come from a male donor with lung adenocarcinoma. The CD4 and CD8 labels of this study may be unreliable.

Note on this clonotype: Its ends do not fully match the called genes, so a read error is possible. The gene calls are TRBV6-1 and TRBJ2-3; D is perhaps TRBD2 (5 bases). The CDR3 covers 15 residues. The germline V gene encodes CDR1 MNHNS and CDR2 SASEGT. The chain's CDR3 is CAGSKVGLAAETQYF. CDR3 nucleotides: TGTGCCGGCTCCAAAGTCGGACTTGCGGCAGAGACGCAGTATTTC.

This clonotype was seen more than once but under ten times. The chain combines TRBV3-1 with TRBJ1-1; D might be TRBD1 (5 bases). There are 14 residues in the CDR3. The germline gives CDR1 LGHDT, CDR2 YNNKEL (reference sequence). Trimming removed 2 bases from V and 3 bases from J, with 10 bases in between. The CDR3 bases are TGTGCCAGCAGCCAATCAGGGATGCACACTGAAGCTTTCTTT. Its protein is CASSQSGMHTEAFF.